The sequence of this T cell receptor (beta chain) was determined in a study of cytomegalovirus exposure and HLA in healthy donors. On this clone: Its antigen is as yet unknown.

Trimming removed 0 bases from V and 6 bases from J; junction bases left unmatched: 4. The CDR3 has 15 amino acids. From germline, CDR1 is SGDLS and CDR2 YYNGEE. Healthy individuals who donated bone marrow served as the donors. The study, taken as a whole, reports: Many donors shared some public TCRs, even though most TCR sequences were rare. Later analysis reportedly placed an Asian-associated ancestry cluster below the roughly 700-donor mean in N-insertions.

The PCR employed 60 Vbeta primers together with 13 Jbeta primers. Generated by immunoSEQ multiplex PCR, the TCRdb table keeps only in-frame clones and is missing some. The sample lists 83,000 or so clones; approximately 72% were seen once. The chain recombines TRBV9 with TRBJ2-1; 9 bases align to TRBD2. The origin of this receptor is a man aged 30 to 39 in good health and CMV-seropositive. The sample consisted of PBMCs. CDR3 protein: CASSVGGGGANEQFF. In DNA, the CDR3 is TGTGCCAGCAGCGTAGGAGGCGGGGGGGCCAATGAGCAGTTCTTC.